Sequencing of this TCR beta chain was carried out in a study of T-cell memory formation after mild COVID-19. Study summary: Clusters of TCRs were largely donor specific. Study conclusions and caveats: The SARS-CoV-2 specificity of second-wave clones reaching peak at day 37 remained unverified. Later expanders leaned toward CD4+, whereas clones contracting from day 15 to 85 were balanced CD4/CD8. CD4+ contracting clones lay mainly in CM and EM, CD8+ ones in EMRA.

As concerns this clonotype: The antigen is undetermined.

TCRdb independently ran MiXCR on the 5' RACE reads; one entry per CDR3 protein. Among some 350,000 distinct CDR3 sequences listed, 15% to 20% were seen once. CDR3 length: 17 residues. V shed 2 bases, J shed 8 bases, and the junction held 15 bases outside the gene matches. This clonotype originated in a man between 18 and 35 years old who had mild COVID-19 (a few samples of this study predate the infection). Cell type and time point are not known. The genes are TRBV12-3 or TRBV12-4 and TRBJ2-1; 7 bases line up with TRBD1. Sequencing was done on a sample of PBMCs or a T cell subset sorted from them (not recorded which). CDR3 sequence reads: CASSLTPGQFSFDEQFF. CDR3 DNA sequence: TGTGCCAGCAGTTTAACGCCGGGACAGTTCTCTTTCGATGAGCAGTTCTTC.